A single sample is the source of the 16 T cell receptor beta chains below, sequenced in a study of T-cell reconstitution after alpha-beta-depleted transplantation in children. TCRbeta library preparation incorporated unique molecular identifiers. TCRdb called the PCR reads again in MiXCR, with one record for every CDR3 protein. Here the sample spans about 980,000 distinct CDR3 sequences, less than 30% being singletons. The sample here was PBMCs, mostly from graft donor cells, taken 360 days after TCRalphabeta/CD19-depleted stem cell transplant. These receptors came from a boy less than two years old who had a stem cell transplant for SCID, so the T cells may come from the graft donor.

This clonotype was detected a few times. J is TRBJ2-1 and V is TRBV3-1; D possibly corresponds to TRBD2 (5 bases). CDR1 is LGHDT, CDR2 YNNKEL, per germline (reference sequence). CDR3 length: 13 amino acids. Trimming took off 5 bases at V and 7 bases at J, with 12 bases between the two ends. CDR3 sequence (DNA): TGTGCCAGCAGCGGCGGAGGTCTGAATGAGCAGTTCTTC. It translates to CASSGGGLNEQFF.

The chain is built from TRBV6-5 and TRBJ2-7; TRBD1 is a possible D gene (6 bases). The CDR3 contains 15 residues. The germline V and J ends were trimmed by 0 bases and 6 bases, with 15 bases remaining between them. CDR1 and CDR2 (germline): MNHEY, SVGAGI. The CDR3 loop reads CASSYSQGIGREQYF. The CDR3 bases are TGTGCCAGCAGTTACTCCCAGGGGATCGGACGCGAGCAGTACTTC.

This clonotype was counted only a few times. The CDR3 DNA is TGCGCCAGCAGCTTGGTTCGGACCGAGGCCAATGAGCAGTTCTTC. It is translated as CASSLVRTEANEQFF. The rearrangement links TRBV5-1 to TRBJ2-1; D unclear. The V and J ends lost 0 bases and 6 bases respectively, with 13 bases between them. The CDR3 sequence is 15 residues long. The germline V gene has CDR1 SGHRS and CDR2 YFSETQ.

This chain joins TRBV11-2 and TRBJ1-1; 8 nucleotides line up with TRBD1. The CDR3 is made up of 18 amino acids. J lost 4 bases, V lost 7 bases, and 20 bases had no gene match. The germline CDR1 and CDR2 sequences are SGHAT and FQNNGV. The CDR3 DNA reads as TGTGCCAGCACCCGGAAGACCGGACAGGGCGGTCGGGGCACTGAAGCTTTCTTT. It codes for CASTRKTGQGGRGTEAFF.

The chain carries TRBV6-1 and TRBJ2-7, with 10 bases that match TRBD2. Trimming at V came to 7 bases and at J to 2 bases, leaving 8 bases not matched to a gene. CDR1 MNHNS and CDR2 SASEGT come from the germline V gene. The CDR3 loop spans 15 amino acids. The CDR3 DNA sequence: TGTGCCAGCACCCACTCACTAGCGGGGACCTACGAGCAGTACTTC. Residues: CASTHSLAGTYEQYF.

This clonotype was seen a handful of times. CDR3 sequence: CASSVAPDRGTTEAFF. The CDR3 DNA follows: TGTGCCAGCAGCGTAGCCCCCGACAGGGGAACGACTGAAGCTTTCTTT. J is TRBJ1-1 and V is TRBV9, with 8 bases that match TRBD1. CDR1 is SGDLS and CDR2 is YYNGEE in the germline V gene. V shed 0 bases and J 5 bases; nucleotides not matched to a gene: 9. The CDR3 runs to 16 residues. Full variable domain (missing parts from reference TRBV9 and TRBJ1-1): DSGVTQTPKHLITATGQRVTLRCSPRSGDLSVYWYQQSLDQGLQFLIQYYNGEERAKGNILERFSAQQFPDLHSELNLSSLELGDSALYFCASSVAPDRGTTEAFFGQGTRLTVV.

This clonotype showed up just a few times. The V gene is TRBV6-2 or TRBV6-3, the J gene TRBJ2-7; 9 positions agree with TRBD1. Trimming removed 2 bases from V and 3 bases from J; junction bases left unmatched: 20. This CDR3 has 20 residues. CDR1 and CDR2 (germline): MNHEY, SVGEGT. In DNA form, the CDR3 reads TGTGCCAGCAGTTACACGGGGTACACCTCGCCGACAGGGGGACGCTACGAGCAGTACTTC. Protein: CASSYTGYTSPTGGRYEQYF.

J is TRBJ2-2 and V is TRBV5-1, with 7 bases identical to TRBD1. This CDR3 region has 15 residues. J lost 2 bases, V lost 7 bases, and 8 bases had no gene match. The germline gives CDR1 SGHRS, CDR2 YFSETQ. As DNA, the CDR3 is TGCGCCAGCGGACCGGGACAGCTAAACACCGGGGAGCTGTTTTTT. Encoded protein: CASGPGQLNTGELFF.

This clonotype has only a few counts. The V call is TRBV4-1, the J call TRBJ2-1; D might be TRBD2 (6 bases). The germline V gene has CDR1 MGHRA and CDR2 YSYEKL. This CDR3 is built from 17 residues. V dropped 0 bases and J dropped 2 bases, with 14 bases sitting between them. DNA for the CDR3: TGCGCCAGCAGCCAAGACCCGGGAGATGACCCCTACAATGAGCAGTTCTTC. It translates to CASSQDPGDDPYNEQFF.

This clonotype was recorded a few times. The chain has TRBV20-1 and TRBJ2-7; 7 positions agree with TRBD2. The CDR3 loop spans 13 amino acids. Germline loops: CDR1 DFQATT, CDR2 SNEGSKA (reference sequence). The V and J ends lost 6 bases and 2 bases, in that order; junction bases with no gene match: 7. The CDR3: CSAGGRKPYEQYF. The CDR3, as DNA: TGCAGTGCCGGGGGGAGAAAGCCCTACGAGCAGTACTTC.

The chain combines TRBV3-1 with TRBJ2-3; D is undetermined. The ends were cut back, 0 bases at V and 4 bases at J, with 11 bases in the middle. Germline CDR1 LGHDT, CDR2 YNNKEL (reference sequence). The CDR3 contains 15 residues. As DNA, the CDR3 is TGTGCCAGCAGCCAAGATTACGTGAGAGCAGATACGCAGTATTTT. This codes for CASSQDYVRADTQYF.

The V gene is TRBV6-1, the J gene TRBJ2-1; 8 nucleotides match TRBD2. This CDR3 is built from 15 residues. V lost 7 bases, J lost 9 bases, and 14 bases stayed unmatched. Germline V CDR1 and CDR2: MNHNS, SASEGT. CDR3 region: CASTYDGTSHIEQFF. The CDR3 DNA sequence: TGTGCCAGCACCTACGACGGGACTAGTCATATTGAGCAGTTCTTC.

This chain uses TRBV20-1 with TRBJ2-7; no firm D call. The CDR3 has 11 residues. Trimming removed 0 bases at V and 4 bases at J, with 4 bases between. Germline CDR1 DFQATT, CDR2 SNEGSKA (reference sequence). The DNA of the CDR3 is TGCAGTGCTAGAGATACGTACGAGCAGTACTTC. This sequence encodes CSARDTYEQYF.

The rearrangement uses TRBV5-1 and TRBJ2-7; D perhaps matches TRBD2 (6 bases). Germline loops: CDR1 SGHRS, CDR2 YFSETQ. There are 16 residues in the CDR3. V gave up 4 bases and J gave up 5 bases, with 22 bases separating them. As DNA, the CDR3 is TGCGCCAGCAGCCCCTCCGGGGGAGGCCGAAACGACGAGCAGTACTTC. Its protein is CASSPSGGGRNDEQYF.

The CDR3 protein is CASSFGTLGTEAFF. CDR3 nucleotide sequence: TGTGCCAGCAGTTTCGGGACTCTTGGAACTGAAGCTTTCTTT. The chain combines TRBV6-5 with TRBJ1-1, with a weak D call TRBD1 (5 bases). CDR1 and CDR2 from the germline V gene are MNHEY and SVGAGI. The CDR3 spans 14 residues. Trimming left V 4 bases short and J 5 bases short, with 14 bases between.

The chain carries TRBV20-1 and TRBJ2-2; 9 nucleotides align to TRBD2. Germline V gene sequence: CDR1 DFQATT, CDR2 SNEGSKA (reference sequence). The CDR3 length is 18 residues. The V and J ends lost 0 bases and 0 bases, in that order; junction bases with no gene match: 8. The CDR3 nucleotides are TGCAGTGCTAGAGATTGGAGCGGGGGGACGACGAACACCGGGGAGCTGTTTTTT. Encoded protein: CSARDWSGGTTNTGELFF.